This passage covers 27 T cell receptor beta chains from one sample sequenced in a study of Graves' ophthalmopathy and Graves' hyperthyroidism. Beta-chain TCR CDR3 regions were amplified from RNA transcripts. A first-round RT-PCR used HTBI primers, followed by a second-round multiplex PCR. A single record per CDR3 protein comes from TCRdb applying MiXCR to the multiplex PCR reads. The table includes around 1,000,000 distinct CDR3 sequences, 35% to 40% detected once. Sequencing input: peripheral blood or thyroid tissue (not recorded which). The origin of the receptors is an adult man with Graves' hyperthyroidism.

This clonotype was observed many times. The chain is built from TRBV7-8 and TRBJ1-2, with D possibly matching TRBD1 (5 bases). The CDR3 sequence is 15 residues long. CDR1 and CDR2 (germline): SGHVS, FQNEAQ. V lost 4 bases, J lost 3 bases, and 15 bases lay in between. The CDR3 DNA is TGTGCCAGCAGCTCCCCGGCTTGGGGGGACTATGGCTACACCTTC. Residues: CASSSPAWGDYGYTF.

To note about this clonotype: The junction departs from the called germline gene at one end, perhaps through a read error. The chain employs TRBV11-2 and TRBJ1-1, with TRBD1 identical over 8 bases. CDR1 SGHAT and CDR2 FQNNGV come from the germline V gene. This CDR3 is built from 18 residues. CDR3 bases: TGTGACAGCAGCTCCTACAGGGGGGTCATGAAGGGGAACACTGAAGCTTTCTTT. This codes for CDSSSYRGVMKGNTEAFF.

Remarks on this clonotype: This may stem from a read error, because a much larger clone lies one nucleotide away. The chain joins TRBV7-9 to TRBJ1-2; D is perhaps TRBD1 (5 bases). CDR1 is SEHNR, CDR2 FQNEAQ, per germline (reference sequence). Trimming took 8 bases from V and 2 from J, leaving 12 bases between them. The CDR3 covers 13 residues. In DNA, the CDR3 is TGTGCCAGCGGCATGGACAAAAACTATGGCTACACCTTC. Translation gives CASGMDKNYGYTF.

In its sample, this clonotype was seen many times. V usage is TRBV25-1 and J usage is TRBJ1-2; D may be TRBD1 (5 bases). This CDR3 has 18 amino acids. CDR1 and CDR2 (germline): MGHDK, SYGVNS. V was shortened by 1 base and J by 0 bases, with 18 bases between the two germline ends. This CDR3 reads CASSESGRPLRSNYGYTF. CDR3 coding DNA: TGTGCCAGCAGTGAATCAGGGCGACCTTTACGTTCTAACTATGGCTACACCTTC.

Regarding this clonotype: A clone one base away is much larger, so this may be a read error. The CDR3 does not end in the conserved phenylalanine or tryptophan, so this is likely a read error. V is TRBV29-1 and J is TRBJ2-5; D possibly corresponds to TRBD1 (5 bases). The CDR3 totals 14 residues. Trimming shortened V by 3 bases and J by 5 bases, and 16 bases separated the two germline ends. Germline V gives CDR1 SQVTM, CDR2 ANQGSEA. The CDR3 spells CSVDGAPGRETQYL. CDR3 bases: TGCAGCGTTGACGGAGCCCCAGGGCGGGAGACCCAGTACCTC.

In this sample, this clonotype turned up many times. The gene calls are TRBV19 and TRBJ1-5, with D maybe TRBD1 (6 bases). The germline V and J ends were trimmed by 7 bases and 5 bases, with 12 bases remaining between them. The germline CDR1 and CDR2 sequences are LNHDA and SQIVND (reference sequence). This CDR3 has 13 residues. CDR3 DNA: TGTGCCAGTACCTCGGAGGGGGATCAGCCCCAGCATTTT. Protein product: CASTSEGDQPQHF.

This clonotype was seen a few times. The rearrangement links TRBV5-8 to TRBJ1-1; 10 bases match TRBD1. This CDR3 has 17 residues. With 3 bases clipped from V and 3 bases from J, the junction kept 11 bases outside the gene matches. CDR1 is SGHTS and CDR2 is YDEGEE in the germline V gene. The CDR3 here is CASSSSFGGTGDTEAFF. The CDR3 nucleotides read TGTGCCAGCAGCTCTAGCTTCGGGGGGACAGGGGACACTGAAGCTTTCTTT.

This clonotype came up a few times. The CDR3 DNA reads as TGTGCCAGCAGCTTTTCGTCGTGGGTAAAAGGGAGCCAGTACTTC. It codes for CASSFSSWVKGSQYF. The V gene is TRBV7-2, the J gene TRBJ2-5; tentatively, D is TRBD2 (5 bases). The CDR3 loop spans 15 amino acids. V lost 3 bases, J lost 10 bases, and 21 bases lay in between. In germline, CDR1 is SGHTA, CDR2 FQGNSA.

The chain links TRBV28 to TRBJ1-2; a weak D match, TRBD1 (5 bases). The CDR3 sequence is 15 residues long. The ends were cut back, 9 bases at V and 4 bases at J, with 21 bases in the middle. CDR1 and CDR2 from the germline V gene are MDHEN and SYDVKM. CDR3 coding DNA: TGTGCCAGTTCCTTAGGGGCAGCAAATCGCTATGGCTACACCTTC. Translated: CASSLGAANRYGYTF.

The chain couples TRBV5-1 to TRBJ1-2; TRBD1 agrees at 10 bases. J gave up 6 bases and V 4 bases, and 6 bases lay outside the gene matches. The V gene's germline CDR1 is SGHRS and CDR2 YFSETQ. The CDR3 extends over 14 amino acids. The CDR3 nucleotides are TGCGCCAGCAGCATCGGACAGGGGGAAGATGGCTACACCTTC. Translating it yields CASSIGQGEDGYTF.

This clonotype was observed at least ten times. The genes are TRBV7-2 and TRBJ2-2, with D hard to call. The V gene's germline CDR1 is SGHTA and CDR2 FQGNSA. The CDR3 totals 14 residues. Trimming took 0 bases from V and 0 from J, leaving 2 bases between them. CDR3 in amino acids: CASSLAANTGELFF. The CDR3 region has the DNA TGTGCCAGCAGCTTAGCAGCGAACACCGGGGAGCTGTTTTTT.

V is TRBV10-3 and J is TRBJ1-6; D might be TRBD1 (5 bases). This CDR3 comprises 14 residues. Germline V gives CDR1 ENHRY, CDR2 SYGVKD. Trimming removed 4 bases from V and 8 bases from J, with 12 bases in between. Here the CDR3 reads CAISGAGMYSPLHF. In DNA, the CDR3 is TGTGCCATCAGTGGGGCAGGGATGTATTCACCCCTCCACTTT.

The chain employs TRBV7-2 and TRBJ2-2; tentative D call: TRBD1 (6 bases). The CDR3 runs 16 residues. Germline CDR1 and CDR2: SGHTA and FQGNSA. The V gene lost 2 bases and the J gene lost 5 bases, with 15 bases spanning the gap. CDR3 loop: CASSLFSGVGTGELFF. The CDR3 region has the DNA TGTGCCAGCAGCTTATTTTCAGGGGTCGGGACCGGGGAGCTGTTTTTT.

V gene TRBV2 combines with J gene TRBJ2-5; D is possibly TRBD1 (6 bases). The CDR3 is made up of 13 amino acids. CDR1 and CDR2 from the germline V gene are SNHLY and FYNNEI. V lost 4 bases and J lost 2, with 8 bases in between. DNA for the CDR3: TGTGCCAGCAGTGCAGGGGCTCAAGAGACCCAGTACTTC. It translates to CASSAGAQETQYF.

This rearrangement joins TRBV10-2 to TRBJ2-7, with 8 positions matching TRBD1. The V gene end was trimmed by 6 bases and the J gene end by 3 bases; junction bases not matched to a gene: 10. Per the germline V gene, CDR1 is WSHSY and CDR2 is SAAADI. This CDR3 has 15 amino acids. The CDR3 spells CASSPSIGQGYEQYF. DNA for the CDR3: TGCGCCAGCAGCCCAAGTATAGGACAGGGCTACGAGCAGTACTTC.

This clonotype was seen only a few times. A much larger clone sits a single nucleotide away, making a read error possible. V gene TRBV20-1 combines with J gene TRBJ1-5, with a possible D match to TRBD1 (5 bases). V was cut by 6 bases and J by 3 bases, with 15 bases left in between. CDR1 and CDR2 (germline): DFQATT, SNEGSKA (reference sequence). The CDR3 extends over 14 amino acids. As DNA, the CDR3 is TGCAGTGCGTGGACACAAGGACCCAATCAGCCCCAGCATTTT. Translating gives CSAWTQGPNQPQHF.

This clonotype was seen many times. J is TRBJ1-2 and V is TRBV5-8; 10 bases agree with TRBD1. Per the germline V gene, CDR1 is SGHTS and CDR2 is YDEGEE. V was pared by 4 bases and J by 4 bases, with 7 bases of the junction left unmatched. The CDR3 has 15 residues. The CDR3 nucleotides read TGTGCCAGCAGCCGAGGGACAGGGGATACCTATGGCTACACCTTC. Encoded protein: CASSRGTGDTYGYTF. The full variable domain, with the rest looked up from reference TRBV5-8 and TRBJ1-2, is EAGVTQSPTHLIKTRGQQATLRCSPISGHTSVYWYQQALGLGLQFLLWYDEGEERNRGNFPPRFSGRQFPNYSSELNVNALELEDSALYLCASSRGTGDTYGYTFGSGTRLTVV.

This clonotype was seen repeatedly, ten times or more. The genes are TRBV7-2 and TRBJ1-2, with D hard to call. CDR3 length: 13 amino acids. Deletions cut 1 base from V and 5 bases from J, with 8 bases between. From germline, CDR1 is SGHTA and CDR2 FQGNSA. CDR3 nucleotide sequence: TGTGCCAGCAGCTTAGACGGACCGTATGGCTACACCTTC. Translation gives CASSLDGPYGYTF.

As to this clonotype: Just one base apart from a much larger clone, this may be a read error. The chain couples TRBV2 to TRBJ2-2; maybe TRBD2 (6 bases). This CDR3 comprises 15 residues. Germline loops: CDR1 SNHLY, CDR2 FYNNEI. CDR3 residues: CASSEPDQSTGGLFF. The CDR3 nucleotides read TGTGCCAGCAGTGAGCCAGATCAGAGCACCGGGGGGCTGTTTTTT.

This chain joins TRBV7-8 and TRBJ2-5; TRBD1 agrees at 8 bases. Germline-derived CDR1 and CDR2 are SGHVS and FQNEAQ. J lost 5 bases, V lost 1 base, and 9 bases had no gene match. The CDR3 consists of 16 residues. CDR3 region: CASSLGRGQASETQYF. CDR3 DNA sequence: TGTGCCAGCAGCTTAGGCCGGGGACAGGCCTCGGAGACCCAGTACTTC. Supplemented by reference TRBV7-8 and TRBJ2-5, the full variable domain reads GAGVSQSPRYKVAKRGQDVALRCDPISGHVSLFWYQQALGQGPEFLTYFQNEAQLDKSGLPSDRFFAERPEGSVSTLKIQRTQQEDSAVYLCASSLGRGQASETQYFGPGTRLLVL.

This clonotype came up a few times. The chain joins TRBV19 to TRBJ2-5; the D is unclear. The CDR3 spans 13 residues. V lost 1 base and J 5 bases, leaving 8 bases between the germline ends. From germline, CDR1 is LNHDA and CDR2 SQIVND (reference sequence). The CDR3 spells CASSIGARETQYF. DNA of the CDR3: TGTGCCAGTAGTATAGGCGCCCGGGAGACCCAGTACTTC.

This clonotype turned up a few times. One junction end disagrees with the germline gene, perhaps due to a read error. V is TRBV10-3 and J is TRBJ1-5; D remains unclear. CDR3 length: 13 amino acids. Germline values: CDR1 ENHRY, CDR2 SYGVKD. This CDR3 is CASSYFADQPQHF. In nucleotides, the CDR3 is TGTGCCAGCAGTTATTTCGCTGATCAGCCCCAGCATTTT.

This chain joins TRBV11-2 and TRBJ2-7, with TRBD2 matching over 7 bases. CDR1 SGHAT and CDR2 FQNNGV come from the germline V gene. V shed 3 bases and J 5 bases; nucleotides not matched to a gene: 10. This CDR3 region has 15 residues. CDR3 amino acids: CASSFNGGGRDEQYF. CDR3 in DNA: TGTGCCAGCAGCTTTAACGGGGGAGGGAGGGACGAGCAGTACTTC.

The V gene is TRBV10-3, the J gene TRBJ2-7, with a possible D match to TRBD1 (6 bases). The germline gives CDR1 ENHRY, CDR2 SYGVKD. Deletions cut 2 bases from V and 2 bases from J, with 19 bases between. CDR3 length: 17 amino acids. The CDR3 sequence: CAISETDRPGTPYEQYF. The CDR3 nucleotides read TGTGCCATCAGTGAGACCGACAGGCCGGGCACCCCCTACGAGCAGTACTTC.

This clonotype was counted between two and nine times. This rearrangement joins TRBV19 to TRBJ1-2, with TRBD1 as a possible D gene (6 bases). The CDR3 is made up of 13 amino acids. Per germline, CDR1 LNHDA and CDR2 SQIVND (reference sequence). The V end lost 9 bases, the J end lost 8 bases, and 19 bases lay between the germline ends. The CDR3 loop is CASSPRGARGYTF. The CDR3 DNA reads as TGTGCCAGCAGTCCCAGGGGCGCGCGGGGCTACACCTTC.

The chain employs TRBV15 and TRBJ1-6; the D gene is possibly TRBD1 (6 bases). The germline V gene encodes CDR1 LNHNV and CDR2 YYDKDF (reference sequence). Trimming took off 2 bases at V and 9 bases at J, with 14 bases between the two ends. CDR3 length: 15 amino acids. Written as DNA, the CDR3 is TGTGCCACCAGCAGATCAACAGGGCCTGGTTCACCCCTCCACTTT. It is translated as CATSRSTGPGSPLHF.

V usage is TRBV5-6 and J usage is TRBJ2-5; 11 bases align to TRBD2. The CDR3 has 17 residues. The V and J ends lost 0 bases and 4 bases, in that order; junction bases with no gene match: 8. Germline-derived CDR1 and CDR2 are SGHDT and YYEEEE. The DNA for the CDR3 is TGTGCCAGCAGCTTGGATCTAGCGGGGGGCGGAGGAGAGACCCAGTACTTC. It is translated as CASSLDLAGGGGETQYF.